These 27 T cell receptor beta chains were all obtained from the same sample, sequenced in a study of post-analysis software for immune sequencing data. Overall study results and limits: Elevated frequency relative to controls characterized about 5 TRBV segments in patients, TRBV5-6, TRBV5-1 and TRBV20-1 among them.

No antigen has been identified for these receptors. Unique molecular identifiers were built into the TCR beta cDNA libraries. TCRdb ran MiXCR on the PCR reads and lists one entry per CDR3 protein. Of 150,000 to 200,000 distinct CDR3 sequences in the sample, roughly 30% were seen once. Sequences were obtained from blood. All receptors come from a girl aged 10 to 17 with multiple sclerosis.

The chain recombines TRBV19 with TRBJ1-1; D might be TRBD1 (5 bases). Trimming shortened V by 5 bases and J by 0 bases, and 16 bases separated the two germline ends. Germline CDR1 reads LNHDA; CDR2 reads SQIVND (reference sequence). The CDR3 extends over 16 amino acids. CDR3 coding DNA: TGTGCCAGTAGTGCGACGGGGGAAGTCATGAACACTGAAGCTTTCTTT. Encoded protein: CASSATGEVMNTEAFF.

The CDR3 region is CASSPGTAGPHYNEQFF. In DNA form, the CDR3 reads TGTGCCAGCAGCCCCGGGACAGCGGGCCCACACTACAATGAGCAGTTCTTC. This rearrangement joins TRBV6-2 or TRBV6-3 to TRBJ2-1; D perhaps matches TRBD1 (7 bases). V was cut by 6 bases and J by 3 bases, with 21 bases left in between. Germline CDR1 and CDR2: MNHEY and SVGEGT. The CDR3 is 17 amino acids.

The sample holds many counts of this clonotype. V usage is TRBV20-1 and J usage is TRBJ1-2; 8 bases map to TRBD1. The germline gives CDR1 DFQATT, CDR2 SNEGSKA (reference sequence). The CDR3 length is 18 residues. V gave up 6 bases and J gave up 3 bases; unmatched junction bases: 21. The CDR3 DNA follows: TGCAGTGCGATAGTCCCTCGAGAAAAACAGGGGGGCGACTATGGCTACACCTTC. This translates into CSAIVPREKQGGDYGYTF.

With respect to this clonotype: This sequence may be a read error, since a much larger clone differs from it by one base. The rearrangement uses TRBV5-1 and TRBJ2-4; D might be TRBD2 (5 bases). The J call may be faulty, since TRBJ2-7 better matches the DNA end. Germline V gene lookup returns CDR1 SGHRS and CDR2 YFSETQ. This CDR3 is 13 amino acids long. CDR3 region: CASREGGTYEQYF. CDR3 nucleotide sequence: TGCGCCAGCCGGGAAGGTGGGACCTACGAGCAGTACTTC.

This clonotype was seen more than once but under ten times. The chain is built from TRBV28 and TRBJ1-1; TRBD1 is a possible D gene (6 bases). The germline V gene encodes CDR1 MDHEN and CDR2 SYDVKM. The CDR3 contains 15 residues. V was cut by 6 bases and J by 4 bases, with 18 bases left in between. The CDR3 here is CASSPHATGFTEAFF. The CDR3 DNA is TGTGCCAGCAGCCCTCACGCCACAGGGTTCACTGAAGCTTTCTTT.

This clonotype was seen many times. V usage is TRBV2 and J usage is TRBJ2-1, with 11 bases fitting TRBD2. The CDR3 has 18 residues. J lost 2 bases, V lost 6 bases, and 12 bases had no gene match. Looked up from germline, CDR1 is SNHLY and CDR2 is FYNNEI. This CDR3 is CASRGLAASGITYNEQFF. CDR3 bases: TGTGCCAGCAGGGGACTAGCGGCCTCAGGCATCACCTACAATGAGCAGTTCTTC. The whole variable domain, filled in from reference TRBV2 and TRBJ2-1, reads EPEVTQTPSHQVTQMGQEVILRCVPISNHLYFYWYRQILGQKVEFLVSFYNNEISEKSEIFDDQFSVERPDGSNFTLKIRSTKLEDSAMYFCASRGLAASGITYNEQFFGPGTRLTVL.

J is TRBJ2-1 and V is TRBV10-3; D not certain. V was cut by 1 base and J by 9 bases, with 19 bases left in between. This CDR3 comprises 16 residues. Germline V CDR1 and CDR2: ENHRY, SYGVKD. CDR3 DNA sequence: TGTGCCATCAGTGAGTTCTTACAAGATTTGGGCAGTGAGCAGTTCTTC. The encoded protein is CAISEFLQDLGSEQFF.

The rearrangement links TRBV27 to TRBJ2-1; D is uncertain. The V gene's germline CDR1 is MNHEY and CDR2 SMNVEV (reference sequence). The CDR3 sequence is 15 residues long. Trimming took off 3 bases at V and 4 bases at J, with 13 bases between the two ends. CDR3 DNA: TGTGCCAGCAGTTTCCAGCTAACGGGTTACAATGAGCAGTTCTTC. Protein product: CASSFQLTGYNEQFF.

This chain uses TRBV20-1 with TRBJ2-3; D possibly corresponds to TRBD2 (5 bases). Germline-derived CDR1 and CDR2 are DFQATT and SNEGSKA (reference sequence). V shed 1 base and J shed 4 bases, with 18 bases lying between them. This CDR3 region has 16 residues. The CDR3 loop reads CSARGLTSGGSDTQYF. CDR3 coding DNA: TGCAGTGCTAGAGGGCTGACGAGCGGAGGCTCAGATACGCAGTATTTT.

As concerns this clonotype: A read error may produce the germline difference seen at one junction end. The chain employs TRBV5-1 and TRBJ2-1; D is possibly TRBD1 (6 bases). Germline V gives CDR1 SGHRS, CDR2 YFSETQ. The CDR3 has 13 residues. CDR3 in amino acids: CAGSKTGYNEQFF. CDR3 nucleotide sequence: TGCGCCGGCAGCAAGACAGGCTACAATGAGCAGTTCTTC.

This clonotype was observed at least ten times. This chain joins TRBV5-6 and TRBJ1-2; D is ambiguous. The CDR3 is 13 residues long. In germline, CDR1 is SGHDT, CDR2 YYEEEE. V was pared by 1 base and J by 5 bases, with 9 bases between. The CDR3 region is CASSLSDDYGYTF. DNA for the CDR3: TGTGCCAGCAGCTTGAGCGATGATTATGGCTACACCTTC. The full variable domain, rest sourced from reference TRBV5-6 and TRBJ1-2, is DAGVTQSPTHLIKTRGQQVTLRCSPKSGHDTVSWYQQALGQGPQFIFQYYEEEERQRGNFPDRFSGHQFPNYSSELNVNALLLGDSALYLCASSLSDDYGYTFGSGTRLTVV.

The chain is built from TRBV5-1 and TRBJ2-1; 8 nucleotides match TRBD2. CDR1 and CDR2 (germline): SGHRS, YFSETQ. The CDR3 is 18 residues long. Trimming at V came to 4 bases and at J to 7 bases, leaving 19 bases not matched to a gene. CDR3 nucleotide sequence: TGCGCCAGCAGCCCACAAATTTCCGGGAGGGCCGGAAGGAATGAGCAGTTCTTC. It codes for CASSPQISGRAGRNEQFF.

For this clonotype: Since a much larger clone is just one base distant, this may be a read error. The chain is built from TRBV10-3 and TRBJ2-7; 11 nucleotides match TRBD1. Germline values: CDR1 ENHRY, CDR2 SYGVKD. V shed 10 bases and J 7 bases; nucleotides not matched to a gene: 9. This CDR3 region has 13 residues. The CDR3 nucleotides read TGTGCCACGGGACAGGGGGTATACAATGAGCAGTACTTC. The encoded protein is CATGQGVYNEQYF.

This clonotype was picked up a small number of times. The chain combines TRBV20-1 with TRBJ2-5, with TRBD2 matching 10 bases. The V and J ends lost 0 bases and 1 base, in that order; junction bases with no gene match: 11. This CDR3 spans 18 amino acids. Germline values: CDR1 DFQATT, CDR2 SNEGSKA (reference sequence). CDR3: CSARDDGVAGGIQETQYF. CDR3 nucleotides: TGCAGTGCTAGAGATGATGGGGTAGCGGGAGGCATCCAAGAGACCCAGTACTTC.

There are many counts of this clonotype. The chain recombines TRBV6-5 with TRBJ2-7, with D possibly matching TRBD1 (5 bases). CDR1 and CDR2 from the germline V gene are MNHEY and SVGAGI. There are 12 residues in the CDR3. Trimming left V 7 bases short and J 4 bases short, with 11 bases between. The CDR3 is CASMRTIYEQYF. The DNA of the CDR3 is TGTGCCAGCATGCGGACAATATACGAGCAGTACTTC.

At least ten counts were recorded for this clonotype. The chain employs TRBV7-2 and TRBJ2-1, with a tentative D call TRBD2 (5 bases). With 5 bases removed from V and 8 bases from J, the gap between germline ends came to 10 bases. CDR3 size: 12 residues. CDR1 is SGHTA, CDR2 FQGNSA, per germline. Here the CDR3 reads CASSDRRDEQFF. The CDR3 region has the DNA TGTGCCAGCAGCGACCGGCGGGATGAGCAGTTCTTC.

Ten or more counts support this clonotype. The chain is built from TRBV20-1 and TRBJ1-2; maybe TRBD1 (5 bases). The V end was cut by 6 bases, the J end by 4 bases, with 12 bases between. Germline CDR1 reads DFQATT; CDR2 reads SNEGSKA (reference sequence). CDR3 length: 12 amino acids. In nucleotides, the CDR3 is TGCAGTGCCAGACCGACAGTCTATGGCTACACCTTC. Its protein product is CSARPTVYGYTF.

Concerning this clonotype itself: A much larger clone differs from this one at a single base, so this may be a read error. The V and J genes are TRBV6-5 and TRBJ2-4; D possibly uses TRBD1 or TRBD2 (6 bases each). Germline V gene data show CDR1 as MNHEY and CDR2 as SVGAGI. This CDR3 has 15 amino acids. The CDR3 DNA follows: TGTGGCAGCAGTTACGGGGGCGCTTTTACTAACATTCAGTACTTC. Protein product: CGSSYGGAFTNIQYF.

The gene calls are TRBV21-1 and TRBJ2-3; no check of the table's D call, TRBD2, against the DNA was made. TRBV21-1 is described as a pseudogene. The CDR3 extends over 19 amino acids. The CDR3 nucleotides read TGTGCCAGCAGCCCTACGGAACTAGCGGGAGGGGGAGGCACAGATACGCAGTATTTT. Protein sequence: CASSPTELAGGGGTDTQYF.

In its sample, this clonotype was seen a few times. The junction shows a germline mismatch at one end, possibly a read error. The chain uses TRBV12-3 or TRBV12-4 and TRBJ2-3, with D perhaps TRBD2 (5 bases). The CDR3 covers 12 residues. CDR3: CASRPSTDAQYF. CDR3 sequence (DNA): TGTGCCAGCAGGCCTAGCACAGATGCGCAGTATTTT.

The CDR3 sequence: CASSYPGQRTDVQYF. The DNA for the CDR3 is TGTGCCAGCAGTTATCCGGGACAGCGAACAGATGTGCAGTATTTT. The rearrangement joins TRBV12-3 or TRBV12-4 to TRBJ2-3, with 7 nucleotides matching TRBD1. V shed 4 bases, J shed 11 bases, and the junction held 15 bases outside the gene matches. The CDR3 covers 15 residues.

In this sample, this clonotype turned up many times. V gene TRBV6-5 combines with J gene TRBJ2-7; 7 bases map to TRBD2. Per germline, CDR1 MNHEY and CDR2 SVGAGI. The trim removed 2 bases at V and 4 bases at J, leaving 8 bases unmatched. The CDR3 is 15 amino acids. CDR3 protein: CASSYMSSGVYEQYF. CDR3 sequence (DNA): TGTGCCAGCAGTTACATGTCTAGCGGCGTTTACGAGCAGTACTTC.

The sample holds many counts of this clonotype. V usage is TRBV11-2 and J usage is TRBJ2-4, with a tentative D call TRBD2 (6 bases). V shed 5 bases and J shed 8 bases, with 16 bases lying between them. This CDR3 is 14 amino acids long. CDR1 is SGHAT, CDR2 FQNNGV, per germline. The CDR3 loop is CASSPEGGGDIQYF. The CDR3 DNA sequence: TGTGCCAGCAGCCCAGAGGGAGGAGGGGACATTCAGTACTTC.

This clonotype was seen many times. The V gene is TRBV7-6, the J gene TRBJ2-7; D is uncertain. Germline-derived CDR1 and CDR2 are SGHVS and FNYEAQ. The germline V and J ends were trimmed by 5 bases and 4 bases, with 9 bases remaining between them. The CDR3 totals 12 residues. CDR3 protein: CASSPLGYEQYF. CDR3 nucleotides: TGTGCCAGCAGCCCCCTAGGGTACGAGCAGTACTTC.

As regards this clonotype: At one end, the junction sequence differs from germline, possibly due to a read error. DNA for the CDR3: TGCGCCAGCAGTCCCGGGACGGTTGGTATAGTTACGCAGTATTTT. Translation gives CASSPGTVGIVTQYF. This sequence joins TRBV28 and TRBJ2-3; D may match TRBD1 or TRBD2 (5 bases each). The CDR3 covers 15 residues. The germline gives CDR1 MDHEN, CDR2 SYDVKM.

The chain employs TRBV5-1 and TRBJ2-1; 10 nucleotides line up with TRBD2. With 0 bases clipped from V and 0 bases from J, the junction kept 6 bases outside the gene matches. Germline V lookup: CDR1 SGHRS, CDR2 YFSETQ. This CDR3 comprises 18 residues. CDR3 in amino acids: CASSLVLAGGASYNEQFF. The CDR3 nucleotides are TGCGCCAGCAGCTTGGTGTTAGCGGGGGGAGCCTCCTACAATGAGCAGTTCTTC.

This clonotype has a handful of counts. V gene TRBV10-3 combines with J gene TRBJ1-5; the match to TRBD1 covers 9 bases. Trimming took 6 bases from V and 0 from J; bases not matched to a gene: 3. This CDR3 spans 15 amino acids. CDR1 is ENHRY and CDR2 is SYGVKD in the germline V gene. The CDR3 nucleotides read TGTGCCATCAGCCGACAGGGGGGTAGCAATCAGCCCCAGCATTTT. Translation gives CAISRQGGSNQPQHF.